This T cell receptor beta chain is drawn from a study of blood T cell repertoires in COVID-19. The wider study: The United States, Italy and Spain provided the acute and convalescent COVID-19 samples.

Methods used by the authors: From reference gene primer amplification, estimates of nucleated cell counts were derived. The method was immunoSEQ multiplex PCR; TCRdb's version includes in-frame clones alone and lacks a portion of them. The D gene and trimming were derived from the DNA, and the V and J assignments and clone size from that table. The profile shows more than 150,000 clones, 75% to 90% of them singletons. CDR1 is MNHEY, CDR2 SVGAGI, per germline. The CDR3 length is 12 residues. J lost 10 bases, V lost 7 bases, and 9 bases had no gene match. The V and J genes are TRBV6-5 and TRBJ2-7; TRBD1 matches at 8 bases. The TCR sequence derives from a woman aged 40 to 50 with acute or convalescent COVID-19. Sequencing was performed on peripheral blood. Here the CDR3 DNA reads TGTGCCAGCAAAACAGGGGGTTACCTCCAGTACTTC. It encodes CASKTGGYLQYF.